This T cell receptor (delta chain) is drawn from a study of γδ T cells in repeated Plasmodium falciparum infection. About the study: Donors had four controlled P. falciparum NF54 infections over roughly 640 days. Each infection was followed by sampling at 21 days, plus baseline and some pre-infection draws.

TCRdb re-called the multiplex PCR reads with CATT. The repertoire consists of tens of thousands of delta-chain clones, with 0.75% to 1% occurring once and the leading ten covering 9.6%. Looked up from germline, CDR1 is TSWWSYY and CDR2 is QGS. The CDR3 totals 21 residues. V was trimmed by 1 base and J by 1 base, leaving 28 bases between them. Gammadelta T cells were flow-sorted from PBMC into Vgamma9/Vdelta2+ and Vdelta2-negative populations for bulk analysis. This clone was counted a few times. The protein recorded in TCRdb matches a much larger clone and deviates from this DNA's translation at residue 6, suggesting a read error; the protein here is obtained by translating the DNA.

The origin of this receptor is a pool of human donors (malaria-infected and uninfected, not separated). Sequencing input: gamma-delta T cells from blood. The chain is built from TRDV1 and TRDJ1; the D gene is possibly TRDD3 (6 bases). Since TCRdb gives no J gene, matching the DNA to germline was used here to assign it. CDR3 sequence reads: CALGEPVPLGSSSQCTDKLIF. The CDR3 coding sequence is TGTGCTCTTGGGGAACCAGTACCTCTGGGGTCCTCCAGTCAATGCACCGATAAACTCATCTTT.